A single sample gave rise to the 15 T cell receptor beta chains below, sequenced in a study of human T cells and chemical hapten exposure. TCRdb reprocessed the RACE reads with MiXCR, giving one entry per CDR3 protein. The table lists about 260,000 distinct CDR3 sequences, about 9% of them singletons. Described time point: pre-sensitization, week 0. Treatment here: therapeutic diphenylcyclopropenone sensitization with weekly scalp DPC. Sequences were derived from whole blood, sampled in connection with sensitization to the hapten diphenylcyclopropenone (DPC). The receptor set was obtained from a woman aged 35 to 49 with alopecia areata. Some clones in this sample may be carry-over from other donors' samples.

The table lists this clonotype with a few counts. The CDR3, as DNA: TGTGCCAGCTCTAGCTGGACAGGGGGAACATATAGCAATCAGCCCCAGCATTTT. Amino acids: CASSSWTGGTYSNQPQHF. The chain carries TRBV21-1 and TRBJ1-5; the table's D call of TRBD1 was not tested on the DNA. TRBV21-1 represents a pseudogene. This CDR3 has 18 residues.

Only a few counts were recorded for this clonotype. The chain employs TRBV3-1 and TRBJ1-2; TRBD1 matches at 8 bases. Trimming took 1 base from V and 4 from J; bases not matched to a gene: 5. CDR1 LGHDT and CDR2 YNNKEL come from the germline V gene (reference sequence). The CDR3 is 15 residues long. The CDR3 reads CASSQVSTGGYGYTF. The CDR3 coding sequence is TGTGCCAGCAGCCAAGTAAGCACAGGGGGCTATGGCTACACCTTC.

This chain uses TRBV4-2 with TRBJ2-2; D is possibly TRBD1 or TRBD2 (6 bases each). The CDR3 is 16 residues long. In germline, CDR1 is LGHNA, CDR2 YNFKEQ. With 2 bases removed from V and 0 bases from J, the gap between germline ends came to 10 bases. CDR3 DNA sequence: TGTGCCAGCAGCCAACGGGGGACACCGAACACCGGGGAGCTGTTTTTT. It is translated as CASSQRGTPNTGELFF.

This clonotype was seen only a few times. The chain couples TRBV20-1 to TRBJ2-3; 9 nucleotides match TRBD2. Germline lookup yields CDR1 DFQATT and CDR2 SNEGSKA (reference sequence). CDR3 length: 15 residues. Trimming removed 5 bases from V and 3 bases from J; junction bases left unmatched: 9. The CDR3 nucleotides are TGCAGTGCTCCGCGGGCTAGCGGGATGACAGATACGCAGTATTTT. Amino acids: CSAPRASGMTDTQYF.

This clonotype was seen a few times. The chain carries TRBV6-2 or TRBV6-3 and TRBJ2-2, with no clear D. There are 14 residues in the CDR3. V lost 2 bases and J 0 bases, leaving 4 bases between the germline ends. The germline V gene encodes CDR1 MNHEY and CDR2 SVGEGT. CDR3 DNA sequence: TGTGCCAGCAGTTACCCCTCGAACACCGGGGAGCTGTTTTTT. Translated: CASSYPSNTGELFF.

This clonotype appeared a few times. V usage is TRBV27 and J usage is TRBJ1-2; possible D gene TRBD1, 6 bases. The V gene's germline CDR1 is MNHEY and CDR2 SMNVEV (reference sequence). This CDR3 comprises 13 residues. V shed 0 bases and J shed 8 bases, with 10 bases lying between them. CDR3 loop: CASSLSGGGGYTF. In DNA form, the CDR3 reads TGTGCCAGCAGTTTATCAGGGGGAGGCGGCTACACCTTC.

V and J are TRBV9 and TRBJ2-7; D not resolved. This CDR3 region has 14 residues. Trimming left V 3 bases short and J 5 bases short, with 15 bases between. Looked up from germline, CDR1 is SGDLS and CDR2 is YYNGEE. This CDR3 is CASSEGPTSHEQYF. The CDR3 DNA reads as TGTGCCAGCAGCGAGGGCCCCACTTCCCACGAGCAGTACTTC.

This clonotype was seen a handful of times. This chain joins TRBV12-3 or TRBV12-4 and TRBJ2-4; TRBD2 is a possible D gene (6 bases). The CDR3 loop spans 15 amino acids. Trimming removed 3 bases at V and 7 bases at J, with 16 bases between. CDR3 sequence reads: CASSFGGASRNIQYF. CDR3 coding DNA: TGTGCCAGCAGTTTCGGAGGGGCGTCCAGGAACATTCAGTACTTC.

This clonotype was seen more than once but under ten times. In DNA, the CDR3 is TGCGCCAGCAGCCATGCCCGAATAGCGGGAGAGACAGATACGCAGTATTTT. Encoded protein: CASSHARIAGETDTQYF. V usage is TRBV4-3 and J usage is TRBJ2-3, with 9 bases lining up with TRBD2. The CDR3 covers 17 residues. In germline, CDR1 is LGHNA, CDR2 YSLEER. V was pared by 3 bases and J by 3 bases, with 10 bases of the junction left unmatched.

Remarks on this clonotype: This may be a read error: a much more frequent sequence differs by one nucleotide. This sequence joins TRBV29-1 and TRBJ2-6; D uncertain. The V gene lost 0 bases and the J gene lost 0 bases, with 9 bases spanning the gap. The CDR3 is made up of 16 amino acids. CDR1 is SQVTM and CDR2 is ANQGSEA in the germline V gene. As DNA, the CDR3 is TGCAGCGTTGAAGACCGGGTGGGCTCTGGGGCCAACGTCCTGACTTTC. Its translation is CSVEDRVGSGANVLTF.

This clonotype turned up a few times. The V gene is TRBV7-2, the J gene TRBJ2-1; 14 bases match TRBD2. CDR3 length: 16 residues. Germline values: CDR1 SGHTA, CDR2 FQGNSA. V gave up 5 bases and J gave up 8 bases; unmatched junction bases: 8. CDR3 region: CASSPRLAGGGYEQFF. DNA for the CDR3: TGTGCCAGCAGCCCCAGACTAGCGGGAGGGGGGTATGAGCAGTTCTTC.

V gene TRBV3-1 combines with J gene TRBJ1-1; TRBD1 aligns across 7 bases. Per the germline V gene, CDR1 is LGHDT and CDR2 is YNNKEL (reference sequence). The CDR3 length is 15 residues. V lost 4 bases to trimming and J lost 1 base; unmatched junction nucleotides: 6. CDR3 in DNA: TGTGCCAGCAGCCGCCCGGGACAGCAGAACACTGAAGCTTTCTTT. Its protein product is CASSRPGQQNTEAFF.

This clonotype was observed a handful of times. The V gene is TRBV7-9, the J gene TRBJ2-7, with 8 nucleotides matching TRBD1. This CDR3 is built from 13 residues. Germline loops: CDR1 SEHNR, CDR2 FQNEAQ (reference sequence). Trimming cost V 4 bases and J 9 bases; bases outside gene matches: 8. The CDR3 region has the DNA TGTGCCAGCAGCTCTGACAGGGGTGTCGGGCAGTACTTC. The encoded protein is CASSSDRGVGQYF. Variable domain in full (rest from reference TRBV7-9 and TRBJ2-7): DTGVSQNPRHKITKRGQNVTFRCDPISEHNRLYWYRQTLGQGPEFLTYFQNEAQLEKSRLLSDRFSAERPKGSFSTLEIQRTEQGDSAMYLCASSSDRGVGQYFGPGTRLTVT.

In this sample, this clonotype turned up a few times. DNA for the CDR3: TGTGCCAGCTCACCATTTGAGGGGGGGCCGAATTCGGAAAAACTGTTTTTT. This codes for CASSPFEGGPNSEKLFF. V usage is TRBV18 and J usage is TRBJ1-4; TRBD1 is a possible D gene (6 bases). The V end was cut by 2 bases, the J end by 8 bases, with 21 bases between. The CDR3 is 17 amino acids. Per the germline V gene, CDR1 is KGHSH and CDR2 is LQKENI.

The J gene is TRBJ1-1, the V gene TRBV18, with 7 nucleotides matching TRBD1. V lost 3 bases, J lost 3 bases, and 4 bases stayed unmatched. This CDR3 is 14 amino acids long. Germline assignment: CDR1 KGHSH and CDR2 LQKENI. This CDR3 reads CASSPQGVDTEAFF. CDR3 DNA: TGTGCCAGCTCACCTCAGGGGGTTGACACTGAAGCTTTCTTT.